The clone carrying this TCR beta chain was counted ten times or more. Antigen unknown. This sample is drawn from a study of read filtering for tumor transcriptome and immune sequencing. Findings and caveats of the study: About four fifths of IR-seq clonotypes had one read, totaling approximately 4% of reads; RNA-seq: around 77% and 45%.

Germline V gene data show CDR1 as SGHVS and CDR2 as FQNEAQ. The V and J ends lost 2 bases and 0 bases, in that order; junction bases with no gene match: 6. The CDR3 has 16 residues. The library was built from 400 to 500 ng RNA with molecular barcoded adaptors for alpha/delta and beta/gamma chains. TCRdb used MiXCR to reprocess the reads, holding one entry per CDR3 protein. The profile shows 50,000 to 65,000 distinct CDR3 sequences, roughly a fifth of them singletons. The sample was a population of CD138-negative cells sorted from bone marrow. The rearrangement links TRBV7-8 to TRBJ2-7, with 8 bases identical to TRBD2. This TCR came from a donor at least 40 years old with multiple myeloma. The CDR3 DNA is TGTGCCAGCAGCTTACGAGCGGGGGCGAGCTCCTACGAGCAGTACTTC. Encoded protein: CASSLRAGASSYEQYF. Supplemented by reference TRBV7-8 and TRBJ2-7, the full variable domain reads GAGVSQSPRYKVAKRGQDVALRCDPISGHVSLFWYQQALGQGPEFLTYFQNEAQLDKSGLPSDRFFAERPEGSVSTLKIQRTQQEDSAVYLCASSLRAGASSYEQYFGPGTRLTVT.